This record looks at one TCR beta chain sequence and its context. Its antigen remains unidentified. The study sequenced cultured CD4+ T cell DNA using the Oncomine TCR Beta short-read assay. Genomic DNA was isolated from CD4+ T cells that had been cultured. TCRdb fed the PCR reads into MiXCR, producing one record per CDR3 protein. The table lists 15,000 to 17,000 distinct CDR3 sequences, approximately 73% of them singletons. From germline, CDR1 is SGHAT and CDR2 FQNNGV. This CDR3 contains 16 residues. V gave up 7 bases and J gave up 4 bases, with 22 bases separating them. This sample stems from a study of vaccination and CD4 T cells after COVID-19. As for the study in general: The convalescent population consisted of six males and four females, two of whom were of Hispanic ethnicity.

Sample treatment: approximately 9-day PBMC culture with coronavirus spike peptide pools or control peptides (ViraFEST assay). After less than 13 days of culture, CD4+ T cells were negatively selected. The material sequenced was CD4+ T cells from blood, cultured in vitro. V and J are TRBV11-2 and TRBJ1-2; D might be TRBD1 (6 bases). The origin of this receptor is a human donor who had recovered from COVID-19. The CDR3 DNA reads TGTGCCAGCACCCCACAACGGGGGCAGGGGATCTATGGCTACACCTTC. Translation gives CASTPQRGQGIYGYTF.